These 32 T cell receptor beta chains share one sample of origin, sequenced in a study of blood T cells in healthy people across ages. The second PCR ran about 6 to 11 cycles with a sample-barcoded 5' primer and J-beta primers. Each CDR3 protein is one row after TCRdb ran MiXCR on the 5' RACE reads. The data hold about 780,000 distinct CDR3 sequences, with roughly 24% observed a single time. This same sample was also taken into another study, of T cells of mothers and their children.

The sequenced material came from blood. These receptors all come from a boy under 18 in good health.

The V call is TRBV10-3, the J call TRBJ1-4; TRBD1 is a possible D gene (5 bases). Per germline, CDR1 ENHRY and CDR2 SYGVKD. Trimming cost V 0 bases and J 5 bases, with 10 bases left between them. CDR3 length equals 15 residues. The CDR3 sequence: CAISESRDGNEKLFF. The CDR3 DNA reads TGTGCCATCAGTGAGTCCCGGGACGGGAATGAAAAACTGTTTTTT.

This clonotype was counted between two and nine times. This chain joins TRBV27 and TRBJ1-5; D perhaps matches TRBD1 (5 bases). Per germline, CDR1 MNHEY and CDR2 SMNVEV (reference sequence). The CDR3 is 16 residues long. V was trimmed by 0 bases and J by 3 bases, leaving 12 bases between them. The DNA of the CDR3 is TGTGCCAGCAGTTTATCGCGGGGCTATGACAATCAGCCCCAGCATTTT. It encodes CASSLSRGYDNQPQHF.

The chain couples TRBV10-3 to TRBJ1-3, with 9 bases matching TRBD1. The germline V gene encodes CDR1 ENHRY and CDR2 SYGVKD. The length of the CDR3 is 14 residues. The trim removed 6 bases at V and 1 base at J, leaving 1 base unmatched. CDR3 amino acids: CAIRGQGSGNTIYF. The CDR3 region has the DNA TGTGCCATCAGGGGACAGGGATCTGGAAACACCATATATTTT.

The chain carries TRBV7-9 and TRBJ2-5; D unclear. The assigned J gene may be wrong: the sequence end matches TRBJ2-7 better. This CDR3 contains 14 residues. Germline V gene data show CDR1 as SEHNR and CDR2 as FQNEAQ (reference sequence). CDR3 protein: CASSLTRHSYEQYF. CDR3 in DNA: TGTGCCAGCAGCTTAACCAGGCACTCCTACGAGCAGTACTTC.

This clonotype turned up a few times. The chain uses TRBV10-3 and TRBJ2-5, with 8 bases aligning to TRBD2. Germline-derived CDR1 and CDR2 are ENHRY and SYGVKD. The CDR3 length is 17 residues. V shed 3 bases, J shed 5 bases, and the junction held 14 bases outside the gene matches. This CDR3 is CAISDGTRTVPSETQYF. Written as DNA, the CDR3 is TGTGCCATCAGTGATGGGACTAGGACCGTACCATCTGAGACCCAGTACTTC.

This clonotype has more than one count but fewer than ten. This rearrangement joins TRBV11-1 to TRBJ2-7, with D hard to call. The CDR3 length is 15 residues. The V gene's germline CDR1 is SGHAT and CDR2 FQDESV (reference sequence). V lost 3 bases and J 0 bases, leaving 12 bases between the germline ends. CDR3 nucleotide sequence: TGTGCCAGCAGCTTTGGGCTAGGAGACTCCTACGAGCAGTACTTC. This codes for CASSFGLGDSYEQYF.

This rearrangement joins TRBV20-1 to TRBJ2-1; TRBD2 matches at 11 bases. The CDR3 contains 16 residues. The V and J ends lost 4 bases and 4 bases, in that order; junction bases with no gene match: 9. From germline, CDR1 is DFQATT and CDR2 SNEGSKA (reference sequence). The DNA for the CDR3 is TGCAGTGCTACGGTGGGGCTAGCGGGGGGTTACAATGAGCAGTTCTTC. Translating it yields CSATVGLAGGYNEQFF.

The V gene is TRBV20-1, the J gene TRBJ2-3, with 11 bases identical to TRBD2. Germline assignment: CDR1 DFQATT and CDR2 SNEGSKA (reference sequence). V gave up 4 bases and J gave up 4 bases; unmatched junction bases: 10. The CDR3 runs 16 residues. This CDR3 reads CSATSVSGRGPDTQYF. Written as DNA, the CDR3 is TGCAGTGCTACCTCGGTTAGCGGGAGGGGCCCAGATACGCAGTATTTT.

The chain joins TRBV7-2 to TRBJ1-1; 8 positions match TRBD1. CDR3 length: 14 residues. CDR1 is SGHTA and CDR2 is FQGNSA in the germline V gene. V lost 5 bases and J lost 10; bases outside the gene matches: 12. The CDR3 DNA reads as TGTGCCAGCAGCCCTCCGGGACAGGCGTTCTCAGCTTTCTTT. It translates to CASSPPGQAFSAFF.

The V gene is TRBV28, the J gene TRBJ2-3; TRBD2 matches 11 bases. CDR3 length: 17 residues. Trimming took 6 bases from V and 2 from J; bases not matched to a gene: 10. Germline V gives CDR1 MDHEN, CDR2 SYDVKM. CDR3 protein: CASSPGLAVLPTDTQYF. The CDR3 DNA follows: TGTGCCAGCAGCCCGGGACTAGCGGTCCTCCCCACAGATACGCAGTATTTT.

The V call is TRBV3-1, the J call TRBJ2-7; 9 bases line up with TRBD1. Germline V gives CDR1 LGHDT, CDR2 YNNKEL (reference sequence). V shed 2 bases and J 4 bases; nucleotides not matched to a gene: 3. The CDR3 extends over 14 amino acids. CDR3 DNA: TGTGCCAGCAGCCAAAACAGGGGGCCTTACGAGCAGTACTTC. This sequence encodes CASSQNRGPYEQYF.

This chain connects TRBV2 to TRBJ2-5; maybe TRBD2 (6 bases). This CDR3 is 12 amino acids long. Trimming pared 11 bases from V and 2 bases from J, leaving 12 bases between. The germline V gene has CDR1 SNHLY and CDR2 FYNNEI. The CDR3 sequence is CAGGSGQETQYF. DNA for the CDR3: TGTGCCGGGGGGAGCGGTCAAGAGACCCAGTACTTC.

The chain links TRBV6-6 to TRBJ1-4, with 7 bases matching TRBD1. CDR1 and CDR2 from the germline V gene are MNHNY and SVGAGI (reference sequence). The CDR3 loop spans 14 amino acids. The V gene end was trimmed by 2 bases and the J gene end by 7 bases; junction bases not matched to a gene: 4. CDR3 in amino acids: CASSYRQGGEKLFF. The CDR3 DNA sequence: TGTGCCAGCAGTTACCGACAGGGCGGTGAAAAACTGTTTTTT.

This clonotype was seen a handful of times. This rearrangement joins TRBV12-3 or TRBV12-4 to TRBJ2-1; 7 positions match TRBD1. The tail of the sequence fits TRBJ2-7 better, so the J call may be wrong. The CDR3 has 15 amino acids. Here the CDR3 reads CASRLHRTGTYEQYF. The CDR3, as DNA: TGTGCCAGCAGACTTCACAGGACAGGAACCTACGAGCAGTACTTC.

This clonotype was seen once. This chain joins TRBV20-1 and TRBJ2-7; 7 bases match TRBD1. The CDR3 consists of 15 residues. CDR1 DFQATT and CDR2 SNEGSKA come from the germline V gene (reference sequence). CDR3 region: CRARTGPRSSYEQYF. DNA of the CDR3: TGCAGGGCCCGGACAGGCCCCAGGAGCTCCTACGAGCAGTACTTC.

This chain connects TRBV11-2 to TRBJ1-4; TRBD1 matches at 8 bases. Germline CDR1 SGHAT, CDR2 FQNNGV. The CDR3 is 15 residues long. The trim removed 5 bases at V and 1 base at J, leaving 3 bases unmatched. The CDR3 DNA is TGTGCCAGCAGCCGGACAGGGAGAACTAATGAAAAACTGTTTTTT. Translating it yields CASSRTGRTNEKLFF. The whole variable domain, remainder taken from reference TRBV11-2 and TRBJ1-4, is EAGVAQSPRYKIIEKRQSVAFWCNPISGHATLYWYQQILGQGPKLLIQFQNNGVVDDSQLPKDRFSAERLKGVDSTLKIQPAKLEDSAVYLCASSRTGRTNEKLFFGSGTQLSVL.

The sample holds a few counts of this clonotype. The chain is built from TRBV18 and TRBJ1-2; possible D gene TRBD1, 6 bases. Trimming removed 3 bases from V and 2 bases from J, with 10 bases in between. From germline, CDR1 is KGHSH and CDR2 LQKENI. The CDR3 runs to 14 residues. CDR3: CASSPDSNNYGYTF. The CDR3, as DNA: TGTGCCAGCTCACCGGACAGCAACAACTATGGCTACACCTTC.

This clonotype turned up a few times. The CDR3 DNA reads as TGTGCCAGCAGCCCACAGCGCCCCGGGGCCCAGTACTTC. It translates to CASSPQRPGAQYF. The chain carries TRBV12-3 or TRBV12-4 and TRBJ2-5; D is possibly TRBD2 (5 bases). Trimming took 6 bases from V and 9 from J, leaving 17 bases between them. This CDR3 comprises 13 residues.

To note about this clonotype: Since the CDR3 does not end with the conserved phenylalanine or tryptophan, this likely comes from a read error. The chain joins TRBV12-3 or TRBV12-4 to TRBJ2-4, with 12 bases fitting TRBD2. V lost 10 bases, J lost 0 bases, and 13 bases stayed unmatched. CDR3 size: 18 residues. CDR3 DNA sequence: TGTGCCAACCCTCACCATGTGACTAGCGGGGGAGCCAAAAACATTCAGTACTCC. It translates to CANPHHVTSGGAKNIQYS.

The J gene is TRBJ1-4, the V gene TRBV12-3 or TRBV12-4; weak D call: TRBD1 (5 bases). Deletions cut 6 bases from V and 4 bases from J, with 12 bases between. The CDR3 is 14 amino acids. The CDR3 spells CASSPGPSNEKLFF. The CDR3 DNA is TGTGCCAGCAGCCCGGGACCGAGTAATGAAAAACTGTTTTTT.

J is TRBJ2-5 and V is TRBV20-1, with 8 bases matching TRBD2. The ends lost 6 bases at V and 4 bases at J; junction bases unmatched: 13. The germline gives CDR1 DFQATT, CDR2 SNEGSKA (reference sequence). The CDR3 length is 15 residues. The CDR3 sequence is CSAPIGGGTGETQYF. The CDR3 coding sequence is TGCAGTGCCCCCATCGGCGGGGGGACTGGAGAGACCCAGTACTTC.

This clonotype was detected many times. CDR3 region: CASSRDRVNTEAFF. CDR3 in DNA: TGTGCCAGCAGTAGAGACAGGGTCAACACTGAAGCTTTCTTT. This chain links TRBV28 with TRBJ1-1; the match to TRBD1 covers 7 bases. V gave up 5 bases and J gave up 2 bases; unmatched junction bases: 5. CDR1 MDHEN and CDR2 SYDVKM come from the germline V gene. CDR3 length: 14 amino acids.

This clonotype was seen only a few times. This sequence joins TRBV6-5 and TRBJ2-5; 11 bases map to TRBD1. The assigned J gene may be wrong: the sequence end matches TRBJ2-7 better. Germline CDR1 reads MNHEY; CDR2 reads SVGAGI. The CDR3 totals 16 residues. In nucleotides, the CDR3 is TGTGCCAGCAGTCGCGCCGGGACAGGGGGGGTCTACGAGCAGTACTTC. This translates into CASSRAGTGGVYEQYF.

This chain joins TRBV7-3 and TRBJ2-3; a weak D match, TRBD2 (6 bases). The CDR3 covers 15 residues. V was trimmed by 2 bases and J by 2 bases, leaving 11 bases between them. Germline V gene lookup returns CDR1 SGHTA and CDR2 FQGTGA. CDR3 nucleotides: TGTGCCAGCAGCTTACTCCGGGGGTCCACAGATACGCAGTATTTT. Protein product: CASSLLRGSTDTQYF.

The chain recombines TRBV2 with TRBJ2-7; D is unresolved. V was clipped by 3 bases and J by 4 bases, with 7 bases between them. CDR3 length: 12 amino acids. The germline V gene encodes CDR1 SNHLY and CDR2 FYNNEI. The CDR3 nucleotides are TGTGCCAGCAGTGAGAGTAGGTACGAGCAGTACTTC. This sequence encodes CASSESRYEQYF.

This clonotype was seen a single time. V and J are TRBV5-1 and TRBJ2-3, with D possibly matching TRBD1 (5 bases). Germline loops: CDR1 SGHRS, CDR2 YFSETQ. The CDR3 sequence is 15 residues long. With 4 bases removed from V and 0 bases from J, the gap between germline ends came to 12 bases. CDR3 sequence reads: CASSPGAASTDTQYF. CDR3 DNA: TGCGCCAGCAGCCCTGGGGCAGCTAGCACAGATACGCAGTATTTT.

V gene TRBV18 combines with J gene TRBJ2-2; D remains unclear. The V gene lost 6 bases and the J gene lost 0 bases, with 14 bases spanning the gap. The CDR3 totals 16 residues. Germline lookup yields CDR1 KGHSH and CDR2 LQKENI. CDR3 loop: CASSSGDIANTGELFF. The DNA of the CDR3 is TGTGCCAGCTCGTCAGGAGACATCGCGAACACCGGGGAGCTGTTTTTT.

This clonotype has more than one count but fewer than ten. The V and J genes are TRBV7-3 and TRBJ2-7, with D perhaps given as TRBD1 or TRBD2 (5 bases each). Trimming removed 6 bases at V and 6 bases at J, with 18 bases between. Germline V gives CDR1 SGHTA, CDR2 FQGTGA. This CDR3 has 14 residues. Here the CDR3 reads CASSLGTPRSEQYF. The CDR3 DNA reads TGTGCCAGCAGTCTGGGGACGCCCCGATCCGAGCAGTACTTC.

This clonotype was observed a few times. This chain links TRBV6-1 with TRBJ2-5, with 7 bases fitting TRBD1. The end of the DNA aligns better with TRBJ2-1, so the J call may be wrong. Looked up from germline, CDR1 is MNHNS and CDR2 is SASEGT. This CDR3 comprises 15 residues. The CDR3 DNA follows: TGTGCCAGCAGTTCTTCCGGGACAGCGTTCAATGAGCAGTTCTTC. It codes for CASSSSGTAFNEQFF.

There are a few counts of this clonotype. The chain links TRBV7-9 to TRBJ1-5, with no clear D. The CDR3 runs to 14 residues. Germline assignment: CDR1 SEHNR and CDR2 FQNEAQ (reference sequence). Trimming shortened V by 0 bases and J by 2 bases, and 5 bases separated the two germline ends. The CDR3 DNA reads TGTGCCAGCAGCTTAGCCGACCGCAATCAGCCCCAGCATTTT. Translation gives CASSLADRNQPQHF.

This chain connects TRBV10-2 to TRBJ2-2; 10 nucleotides line up with TRBD1. CDR1 and CDR2 from the germline V gene are WSHSY and SAAADI. V lost 4 bases and J lost 6; bases outside the gene matches: 11. The CDR3 extends over 17 amino acids. The DNA for the CDR3 is TGCGCCAGCAGTGGGGGACAGGGGACACGCATGCCCGGGGAGCTGTTTTTT. Translation gives CASSGGQGTRMPGELFF.

V gene TRBV5-1 combines with J gene TRBJ2-7; possible D gene TRBD2, 5 bases. The CDR3 totals 15 residues. V was pared by 2 bases and J by 0 bases, with 12 bases between. Germline loops: CDR1 SGHRS, CDR2 YFSETQ. The CDR3 sequence: CASSFDGTSSYEQYF. The CDR3 DNA sequence: TGCGCCAGCAGCTTTGACGGCACTAGCTCCTACGAGCAGTACTTC.